Below, 14 T cell receptor beta chains from the same sample are listed, as sequenced in a study of T cells in Graves' hyperthyroidism and ophthalmopathy. TCR beta CDR3 regions were amplified from RNA transcripts. Researchers ran a first-round RT-PCR on the TCR CDR3 using the HTBI primer set. From the multiplex PCR reads, TCRdb called clonotypes with MiXCR, one entry per CDR3 protein. The repertoire has about 130,000 distinct CDR3 sequences, roughly a fifth of them found once; the top ten carry more than 60%. Sequences were obtained from blood. The source is a woman aged 50 to 60 with Graves' hyperthyroidism that later progressed to Graves' ophthalmopathy.

This clonotype was seen repeatedly, ten times or more. This chain links TRBV15 with TRBJ2-3; 7 positions agree with TRBD1. This CDR3 is built from 14 residues. CDR1 is LNHNV and CDR2 is YYDKDF in the germline V gene (reference sequence). J lost 1 base, V lost 9 bases, and 7 bases had no gene match. In nucleotides, the CDR3 is TGTGCCACTTCAGGGGGAAGAGGCACAGATACGCAGTATTTT. It specifies CATSGGRGTDTQYF.

This clonotype was seen only a few times. This chain joins TRBV15 and TRBJ2-2; 7 nucleotides line up with TRBD2. The CDR3 spans 17 residues. Germline CDR1 reads LNHNV; CDR2 reads YYDKDF (reference sequence). V gave up 1 base and J gave up 5 bases; unmatched junction bases: 10. CDR3 sequence: CATSRVGGKGQTGELFF. CDR3 bases: TGTGCCACCAGCAGAGTCGGGGGGAAAGGCCAAACCGGGGAGCTGTTTTTT.

This chain uses TRBV6-1 with TRBJ2-5; 9 bases are shared with TRBD2. V was clipped by 6 bases and J by 5 bases; unmatched bases: 10. This CDR3 is built from 15 residues. CDR1 is MNHNS and CDR2 is SASEGT in the germline V gene. CDR3 residues: CASRPSGREGETQYF. The CDR3 region has the DNA TGTGCCAGCAGGCCCTCTGGGCGGGAGGGGGAGACCCAGTACTTC.

V gene TRBV3-1 combines with J gene TRBJ2-5; 9 positions agree with TRBD2. V lost 8 bases and J lost 5; bases outside the gene matches: 30. Germline V CDR1 and CDR2: LGHDT, YNNKEL (reference sequence). The CDR3 runs to 21 residues. CDR3: CASPSLISRIAGDPPAETQYF. In nucleotides, the CDR3 is TGTGCCAGCCCAAGCTTAATATCAAGAATAGCGGGAGATCCCCCAGCGGAGACCCAGTACTTC.

This clonotype was recorded at least ten times. The chain couples TRBV2 to TRBJ2-3, with 7 bases identical to TRBD2. The CDR3 is 17 residues long. The germline V gene has CDR1 SNHLY and CDR2 FYNNEI. V was clipped by 2 bases and J by 2 bases; unmatched bases: 10. The DNA of the CDR3 is TGTGCCAGCAGTGAAAGATTAGGTCTAGCGGTCACAGATACGCAGTATTTT. Protein: CASSERLGLAVTDTQYF.

This clonotype has just a few counts. This chain joins TRBV19 and TRBJ2-1; D call uncertain. With 0 bases removed from V and 9 bases from J, the gap between germline ends came to 12 bases. Germline V lookup: CDR1 LNHDA, CDR2 SQIVND (reference sequence). The CDR3 contains 14 residues. The CDR3 loop reads CASSIDTPWAEQFF. For the CDR3, the DNA is TGTGCCAGTAGTATAGATACTCCCTGGGCTGAGCAGTTCTTC.

This clonotype was recorded at least ten times. The rearrangement links TRBV27 to TRBJ2-5; D is uncertain. Trimming removed 3 bases from V and 10 bases from J, with 6 bases in between. The CDR3 runs to 10 residues. Germline values: CDR1 MNHEY, CDR2 SMNVEV (reference sequence). CDR3: CASSFKDQYF. The CDR3, as DNA: TGTGCCAGCAGTTTCAAGGACCAGTACTTC.

Details on this clonotype: It may be a read error: a sequence one base away is much more abundant. J is TRBJ2-3 and V is TRBV7-2; 8 bases align to TRBD2. The CDR3 has 16 amino acids. Germline assignment: CDR1 SGHTA and CDR2 FQGNSA. CDR3 DNA: TGTGCCGGCAGCCCCGGAGCGGGAGTCAGGACAGATACGCAGTATTTT. Its protein product is CAGSPGAGVRTDTQYF.

This clonotype was observed at least ten times. V usage is TRBV2 and J usage is TRBJ2-7; D remains ambiguous. Trimming left V 6 bases short and J 4 bases short, with 4 bases between. This CDR3 contains 10 residues. CDR1 SNHLY and CDR2 FYNNEI come from the germline V gene. The CDR3 loop is CASRSYEQYF. The CDR3 nucleotides are TGTGCCAGCAGAAGTTACGAGCAGTACTTC.

This clonotype was seen at least ten times. The rearrangement links TRBV30 to TRBJ2-2; 8 nucleotides line up with TRBD1. The germline gives CDR1 GTSNPN, CDR2 SVGIG (reference sequence). After removal of 3 bases from V and 2 bases from J, the junction contained 5 bases not matched to a gene. The CDR3 totals 15 residues. CDR3 coding DNA: TGTGCCTGGAGCCAGGGGGCGAAAAACACCGGGGAGCTGTTTTTT. This sequence encodes CAWSQGAKNTGELFF.

The chain couples TRBV27 to TRBJ2-2, with 7 positions matching TRBD2. This CDR3 comprises 15 residues. CDR1 MNHEY and CDR2 SMNVEV come from the germline V gene (reference sequence). Trimming cost V 2 bases and J 8 bases; bases outside gene matches: 8. CDR3 protein: CASSLHVTAGGELFF. The DNA of the CDR3 is TGTGCCAGCAGTTTACATGTCACAGCGGGAGGGGAGCTGTTTTTT.

At least ten counts were recorded for this clonotype. The V and J genes are TRBV5-1 and TRBJ1-2, with TRBD1 matching over 9 bases. Germline V CDR1 and CDR2: SGHRS, YFSETQ. The V segment lost 0 bases and the J segment 6 bases; nucleotides outside the gene matches: 9. The CDR3 extends over 16 amino acids. The CDR3 reads CASSLAPTGGANGYTF. CDR3 coding DNA: TGCGCCAGCAGCTTGGCCCCAACAGGGGGCGCCAATGGCTACACCTTC.

This chain uses TRBV6-1 with TRBJ2-3, with TRBD2 identical over 15 bases. Germline-derived CDR1 and CDR2 are MNHNS and SASEGT. V lost 4 bases, J lost 1 base, and 9 bases stayed unmatched. This CDR3 has 19 residues. CDR3 region: CASSARTSGRVLGTDTQYF. DNA for the CDR3: TGTGCCAGCAGTGCCCGGACTAGCGGGAGGGTTTTAGGCACAGATACGCAGTATTTT.

V is TRBV5-1 and J is TRBJ2-2; TRBD1 might be the D (5 bases). Trimming took off 4 bases at V and 4 bases at J, with 20 bases between the two ends. Per the germline V gene, CDR1 is SGHRS and CDR2 is YFSETQ. This CDR3 is 17 amino acids long. The CDR3 bases are TGCGCCAGCAGCCTCATCGGGCCAGGGAAGACCACCGGGGAGCTGTTTTTT. Translation: CASSLIGPGKTTGELFF.